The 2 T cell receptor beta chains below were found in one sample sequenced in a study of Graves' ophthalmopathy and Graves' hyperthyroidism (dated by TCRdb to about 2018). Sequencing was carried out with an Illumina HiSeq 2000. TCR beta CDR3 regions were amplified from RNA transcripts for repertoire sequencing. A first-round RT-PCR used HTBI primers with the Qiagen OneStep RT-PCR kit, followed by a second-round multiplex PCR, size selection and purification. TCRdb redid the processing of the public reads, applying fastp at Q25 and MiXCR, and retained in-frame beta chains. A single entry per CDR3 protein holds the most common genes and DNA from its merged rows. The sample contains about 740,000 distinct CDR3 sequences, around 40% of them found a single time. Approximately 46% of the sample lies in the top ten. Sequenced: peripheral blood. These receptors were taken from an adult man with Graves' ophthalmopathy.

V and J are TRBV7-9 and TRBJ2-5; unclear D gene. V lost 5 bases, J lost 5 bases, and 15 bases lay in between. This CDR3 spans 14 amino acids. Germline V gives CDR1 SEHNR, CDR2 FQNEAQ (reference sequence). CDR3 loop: CASSRSCQVETQYF. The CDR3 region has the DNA TGTGCCAGCAGCCGAAGTTGCCAAGTGGAGACCCAGTACTTC.

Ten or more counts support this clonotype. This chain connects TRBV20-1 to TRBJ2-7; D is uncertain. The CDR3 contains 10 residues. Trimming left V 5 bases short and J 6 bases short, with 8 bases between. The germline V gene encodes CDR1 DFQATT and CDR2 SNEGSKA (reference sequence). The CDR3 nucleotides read TGCAGTGCTCGTAAGGCCGAGCAGTACTTC. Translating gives CSARKAEQYF.